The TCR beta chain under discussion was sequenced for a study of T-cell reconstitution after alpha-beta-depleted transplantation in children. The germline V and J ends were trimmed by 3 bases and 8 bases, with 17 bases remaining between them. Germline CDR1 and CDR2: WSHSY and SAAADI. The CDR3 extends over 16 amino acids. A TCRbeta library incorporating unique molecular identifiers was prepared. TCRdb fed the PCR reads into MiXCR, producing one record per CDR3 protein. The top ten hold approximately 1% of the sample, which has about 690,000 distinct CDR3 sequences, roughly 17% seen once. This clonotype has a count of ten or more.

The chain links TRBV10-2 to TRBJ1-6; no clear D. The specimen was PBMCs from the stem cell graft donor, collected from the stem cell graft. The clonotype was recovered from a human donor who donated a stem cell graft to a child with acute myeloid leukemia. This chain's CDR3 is CASSDSFTDGYSPLHF. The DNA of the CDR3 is TGCGCCAGCAGTGACAGTTTTACCGATGGGTATTCACCCCTCCACTTT.